This is a list of T cell receptor beta chains from one sample in a study of CD8 T cells in Susac syndrome. TCRdb analysed the immunoSEQ multiplex PCR reads with MiXCR anew, one entry per CDR3 protein. The sample yields 110,000 to 150,000 distinct CDR3 sequences, nearly 97% seen once. Sequenced input: CD4+ T cells from PBMCs. The receptors shown here come from a human donor with Susac syndrome. Both conserved end residues are part of each CDR3. Fields, in order: clone size, V gene, D gene, J gene, CDR3 protein, CDR3 DNA. D genes are given only for firm matches. Clone size appears in some rows only: once, few, many, or a class for an expanded clone.

NA	TRBV29-1	TRBD2	TRBJ2-3	CSVEGAGRADTQYF	TGCAGCGTTGAAGGGGCAGGGAGGGCAGATACGCAGTATTTT
NA	TRBV24-1	NA	TRBJ1-5	CATSDSGGPQHF	TGTGCCACCAGTGATTCTGGGGGCCCCCAGCATTTT
NA	TRBV29-1	TRBD1	TRBJ2-3	CSSGEGAADTQYF	TGCAGCTCAGGAGAGGGGGCCGCAGATACGCAGTATTTT
NA	TRBV11-2	TRBD2	TRBJ2-1	CASSSVILAVEQFF	TGTGCCAGCAGCTCCGTTATCCTAGCGGTAGAGCAGTTCTTC
NA	TRBV29-1	NA	TRBJ2-7	CSVGRGGGAGEQYF	TGCAGCGTTGGAAGAGGAGGAGGGGCGGGGGAGCAGTACTTC
NA	TRBV14	NA	TRBJ2-6	CASSQLPPFGRHYSGANVLTF	TGTGCCAGCAGCCAACTCCCTCCCTTTGGTAGGCACTACTCTGGGGCCAACGTCCTGACTTTC
NA	TRBV29-1	NA	TRBJ1-1	CSVDRDGLEAFF	TGCAGCGTCGACCGGGACGGCCTTGAAGCTTTCTTT
NA	TRBV18	NA	TRBJ2-4	CASSPDFTGKNIQYF	TGTGCCAGCTCACCAGACTTCACGGGCAAAAACATTCAGTACTTC
NA	TRBV3-1	NA	TRBJ2-7	CASSQTHEQYF	TGTGCCAGCAGCCAAACCCACGAGCAGTACTTC
NA	TRBV18	TRBD1	TRBJ2-5	CASSPDRAGETQYF	TGTGCCAGCTCACCAGACAGGGCCGGCGAGACCCAGTACTTC
NA	TRBV9	NA	TRBJ2-2	CASSVDRHRYTGELFF	TGTGCCAGCAGCGTAGACCGTCATAGATACACCGGGGAGCTGTTTTTT
once	TRBV6-6	NA	TRBJ2-7	CASSYAHRYEQYF	TGTGCCAGCAGTTACGCACACCGCTACGAGCAGTACTTC
NA	TRBV4-1	TRBD1	TRBJ2-3	CASSRGGQGSDTQYF	TGCGCCAGCAGCCGGGGAGGACAGGGTTCAGATACGCAGTATTTT
NA	TRBV12-3/TRBV12-4	NA	TRBJ2-1	CASSLKSAGNNNEQFF	TGTGCCAGCAGTTTAAAGTCGGCCGGAAATAACAATGAGCAGTTCTTC
NA	TRBV29-1	NA	TRBJ2-1	CRGGHLDEQFF	TGCAGGGGGGGGCATCTGGATGAGCAGTTCTTC
NA	TRBV7-9	NA	TRBJ2-2	CASSLRQVGELFF	TGTGCCAGCAGCTTAAGACAGGTCGGGGAGCTGTTTTTT
NA	TRBV4-1	NA	TRBJ1-2	CASSLDGANYGYTF	TGCGCCAGCAGCCTCGACGGGGCTAACTATGGCTACACCTTC
NA	TRBV6-1	NA	TRBJ2-2	CASGEGRFTTGELFF	TGTGCCAGCGGCGAGGGACGGTTCACCACCGGGGAGCTGTTTTTT
NA	TRBV5-4	TRBD1	TRBJ2-1	CASSPAGTATSYNEQFF	TGTGCCAGCAGCCCCGCCGGGACAGCCACTTCCTACAATGAGCAGTTCTTC
NA	TRBV20-1	NA	TRBJ1-1	CSAGGDVNTEAFF	TGCAGTGCTGGGGGAGACGTGAACACTGAAGCTTTCTTT
NA	TRBV10-2	NA	TRBJ2-7	CASSEAQTSGGYEQYF	TGCGCCAGCAGTGAGGCCCAGACTAGTGGCGGATACGAGCAGTACTTC
NA	TRBV6-5	NA	TRBJ1-2	CASSTTRTADYGYTF	TGTGCCAGCAGTACCACCCGGACAGCCGACTATGGCTACACCTTC
once	TRBV9	NA	TRBJ1-2	CASEVATNYGYTF	TGTGCCAGCGAAGTGGCGACTAACTATGGCTACACCTTC
once	TRBV25-1	NA	TRBJ2-7	CASSERSGYPGPLRDEQYF	TGTGCCAGCAGTGAACGCTCTGGGTACCCGGGACCTCTTCGAGACGAGCAGTACTTC
NA	TRBV6-6	TRBD1	TRBJ1-2	CASRDQGVTYGYTF	TGTGCCAGCAGGGACCAGGGGGTTACCTATGGCTACACCTTC